Each of the 25 T cell receptor beta chains below was sequenced from the same sample in a study of shared clonotypes between healthy human individuals. Assay: immunoSEQ multiplex PCR; the TCRdb copy retains only in-frame clones and omits some. The table shows roughly 2.1 million clones, with 85% to 95% occurring only once. It was CD45RO-negative cells, positively selected for CCR7, that made up naive CD8 cells, with terminally differentiated effector memory CD45RA+ cells excluded. Sample: naive CD8+ T cells from PBMCs. Every receptor here comes from a man between 18 and 29 years old in good health. Some clones in this sample may be carry-over from other donors' samples.

The chain joins TRBV9 to TRBJ2-3; 13 bases are a match to TRBD2. The J segment lost 3 bases and the V segment lost 0 bases, leaving 4 bases of the junction unmatched. The CDR3 covers 17 residues. CDR1 is SGDLS and CDR2 is YYNGEE in the germline V gene. The CDR3 nucleotides are TGTGCCAGCAGCGTAGCTCTGACTAGCGGGAGGACAGATACGCAGTATTTT. It is translated as CASSVALTSGRTDTQYF.

The rearrangement links TRBV19 to TRBJ2-2, with 10 bases identical to TRBD1. Germline CDR1 is LNHDA and CDR2 is SQIVND (reference sequence). This CDR3 is built from 17 residues. V trimming: 1 base; J trimming: 4 bases; junction bases outside the gene matches: 6. CDR3 sequence: CASSIAGTGVGTGELFF. The CDR3 DNA is TGTGCCAGTAGTATAGCTGGGACAGGGGTAGGCACCGGGGAGCTGTTTTTT. Combining the CDR3 with reference TRBV19 and TRBJ2-2 gives the whole variable domain DGGITQSPKYLFRKEGQNVTLSCEQNLNHDAMYWYRQDPGQGLRLIYYSQIVNDFQKGDIAEGYSVSREKKESFPLTVTSAQKNPTAFYLCASSIAGTGVGTGELFFGEGSRLTVL.

This clone was recorded once. The chain combines TRBV27 with TRBJ2-7, with D possibly being TRBD2 (6 bases). CDR3 length: 16 amino acids. CDR1 is MNHEY and CDR2 is SMNVEV in the germline V gene (reference sequence). The V end was cut by 5 bases, the J end by 1 base, with 18 bases between. The CDR3 sequence is CASSPNIGTASYEQYF. The DNA for the CDR3 is TGTGCCAGCAGTCCCAACATCGGGACTGCTTCCTACGAGCAGTACTTC.

The chain is built from TRBV11-2 and TRBJ1-3; D gene uncertain. The CDR3 length is 16 residues. The germline V gene has CDR1 SGHAT and CDR2 FQNNGV. Trimming removed 2 bases at V and 2 bases at J, with 13 bases between. Written as DNA, the CDR3 is TGTGCCAGCAGCTTAAATCGTGGTTCCCCTGGAAACACCATATATTTT. It translates to CASSLNRGSPGNTIYF.

The chain has TRBV5-1 and TRBJ2-7, with 7 bases identical to TRBD2. From germline, CDR1 is SGHRS and CDR2 YFSETQ. V was clipped by 2 bases and J by 4 bases; unmatched bases: 6. The CDR3 loop spans 14 amino acids. DNA of the CDR3: TGCGCCAGCAGCTTCGGCGGGAGTAAGTACGAGCAGTACTTC. This sequence encodes CASSFGGSKYEQYF.

The chain couples TRBV28 to TRBJ2-7, with a tentative D call TRBD2 (5 bases). The CDR3 runs to 15 residues. Trimming left V 4 bases short and J 2 bases short, with 15 bases between. Germline CDR1 is MDHEN and CDR2 is SYDVKM. CDR3 amino acids: CASSSPQEATYEQYF. CDR3 DNA sequence: TGTGCCAGCAGTTCCCCCCAGGAGGCGACCTACGAGCAGTACTTC.

In this sample, this clone turned up once. The CDR3, as DNA: TGTGCCAGCAGCCCTCCGGGACTAGCGGAGGTCGGCAGCTCCTACGAGCAGTACTTC. As protein: CASSPPGLAEVGSSYEQYF. The rearrangement links TRBV5-4 to TRBJ2-7, with 11 positions matching TRBD2. Germline CDR1 reads SGHNT; CDR2 reads YYREEE (reference sequence). The CDR3 runs 19 residues. V was clipped by 4 bases and J by 0 bases; unmatched bases: 15.

This clone was picked up one time. The rearrangement joins TRBV28 to TRBJ2-1; 14 bases match TRBD2. Germline lookup yields CDR1 MDHEN and CDR2 SYDVKM. V shed 2 bases and J 7 bases; nucleotides not matched to a gene: 10. The CDR3 extends over 18 amino acids. DNA of the CDR3: TGTGCCAGCAGTTTACAGTTCGTTGGACTAGCGGGAGGTAATGAGCAGTTCTTC. Translation gives CASSLQFVGLAGGNEQFF.

The chain combines TRBV7-6 with TRBJ2-1, with D possibly TRBD2 on 5 matching bases. Germline CDR1 SGHVS, CDR2 FNYEAQ. The CDR3 sequence is 16 residues long. Trimming took off 3 bases at V and 3 bases at J, with 15 bases between the two ends. For the CDR3, the DNA is TGTGCCAGCAGCTTTTCCACCGGGATTGTCTACAATGAGCAGTTCTTC. Translation gives CASSFSTGIVYNEQFF.

Only a few counts were recorded for this clone. The J gene is TRBJ1-1, the V gene TRBV5-5; 7 nucleotides align to TRBD1. The length of the CDR3 is 15 residues. Germline V gene lookup returns CDR1 SGHKS and CDR2 YYEKEE (reference sequence). V dropped 0 bases and J dropped 4; count of bases not matched to a gene: 6. CDR3: CASSLGQGGGTEAFF. CDR3 coding DNA: TGTGCCAGCAGCTTGGGACAGGGTGGGGGCACTGAAGCTTTCTTT. Full variable domain (outside the CDR3, taken from reference TRBV5-5 and TRBJ1-1): DAGVTQSPTHLIKTRGQQVTLRCSPISGHKSVSWYQQVLGQGPQFIFQYYEKEERGRGNFPDRFSARQFPNYSSELNVNALLLGDSALYLCASSLGQGGGTEAFFGQGTRLTVV.

The chain joins TRBV4-3 to TRBJ2-1; 11 nucleotides align to TRBD2. V shed 4 bases, J shed 5 bases, and the junction held 22 bases outside the gene matches. Per the germline V gene, CDR1 is LGHNA and CDR2 is YSLEER. The CDR3 has 21 residues. The CDR3 protein is CASSRTMGVSGRAIGNNEQFF. The CDR3 nucleotides are TGCGCCAGCAGCCGAACCATGGGGGTTAGCGGGAGGGCCATTGGGAACAATGAGCAGTTCTTC.

V and J are TRBV7-9 and TRBJ1-5; D gene ambiguous. The CDR3 extends over 15 amino acids. The germline V and J ends were trimmed by 5 bases and 3 bases, with 14 bases remaining between them. Per the germline V gene, CDR1 is SEHNR and CDR2 is FQNEAQ (reference sequence). CDR3 amino acids: CASSKDSELNQPQHF. The CDR3 DNA is TGTGCCAGCAGCAAGGACTCAGAGCTCAATCAGCCCCAGCATTTT. Full variable domain (missing parts from reference TRBV7-9 and TRBJ1-5): DTGVSQNPRHKITKRGQNVTFRCDPISEHNRLYWYRQTLGQGPEFLTYFQNEAQLEKSRLLSDRFSAERPKGSFSTLEIQRTEQGDSAMYLCASSKDSELNQPQHFGDGTRLSIL.

V and J are TRBV28 and TRBJ2-7; TRBD1 matches at 7 bases. V shed 2 bases, J shed 5 bases, and the junction held 3 bases outside the gene matches. Germline V CDR1 and CDR2: MDHEN, SYDVKM. The CDR3 sequence is 13 residues long. The CDR3 bases are TGTGCCAGCAGTTTAATAAGGGGGCACGAGCAGTACTTC. This codes for CASSLIRGHEQYF.

This chain connects TRBV28 to TRBJ2-7; possible D gene TRBD1, 5 bases. The V gene's germline CDR1 is MDHEN and CDR2 SYDVKM. The CDR3 extends over 14 amino acids. V gave up 5 bases and J gave up 0 bases, with 11 bases separating them. The CDR3 loop reads CASSMQGPSYEQYF. In DNA form, the CDR3 reads TGTGCCAGCAGTATGCAGGGTCCCTCCTACGAGCAGTACTTC.

V and J are TRBV11-2 and TRBJ2-2; 7 positions match TRBD2. This CDR3 has 14 amino acids. The junction had 3 bases not matched to a gene; V was cut back by 5 bases and J by 3 bases. Per the germline V gene, CDR1 is SGHAT and CDR2 is FQNNGV. The CDR3 is CASSNGGDTGELFF. The CDR3 coding sequence is TGTGCCAGCAGCAATGGGGGGGACACCGGGGAGCTGTTTTTT.

The chain employs TRBV28 and TRBJ2-7; 7 bases map to TRBD2. V lost 3 bases, J lost 4 bases, and 12 bases stayed unmatched. The germline CDR1 and CDR2 sequences are MDHEN and SYDVKM. The length of the CDR3 is 16 residues. The chain's CDR3 is CASSFSSSGMNYEQYF. The CDR3 coding sequence is TGTGCCAGCAGTTTTAGTTCGAGCGGGATGAATTACGAGCAGTACTTC. The full variable domain, in which reference TRBV28 and TRBJ2-7 provide the parts outside the CDR3, is DVKVTQSSRYLVKRTGEKVFLECVQDMDHENMFWYRQDPGLGLRLIYFSYDVKMKEKGDIPEGYSVSREKKERFSLILESASTNQTSMYLCASSFSSSGMNYEQYFGPGTRLTVT.

This rearrangement joins TRBV5-1 to TRBJ1-1; possible D gene TRBD1, 5 bases. V dropped 4 bases and J dropped 3 bases, with 16 bases sitting between them. Germline CDR1 reads SGHRS; CDR2 reads YFSETQ. The CDR3 is made up of 15 amino acids. This CDR3 is CASSPFSAGDTEAFF. The CDR3 DNA is TGCGCCAGCAGCCCGTTTTCAGCGGGGGACACTGAAGCTTTCTTT.

The rearrangement links TRBV11-2 to TRBJ1-3; D unresolved. The germline gives CDR1 SGHAT, CDR2 FQNNGV. This CDR3 region has 16 residues. V gave up 6 bases and J gave up 0 bases, with 15 bases separating them. CDR3 residues: CASRARTASSGNTIYF. Written as DNA, the CDR3 is TGTGCCAGCAGGGCGAGAACAGCGAGCTCTGGAAACACCATATATTTT.

This sequence joins TRBV27 and TRBJ1-2; D call uncertain. The V and J ends lost 3 bases and 2 bases respectively, with 10 bases between them. This CDR3 contains 14 residues. CDR1 is MNHEY, CDR2 SMNVEV, per germline (reference sequence). The CDR3 spells CASSLRAANYGYTF. Here the CDR3 DNA reads TGTGCCAGCAGTTTGAGGGCAGCCAACTATGGCTACACCTTC.

The V gene is TRBV5-6, the J gene TRBJ1-1; D uncertain. V lost 0 bases and J 4 bases, leaving 7 bases between the germline ends. Germline V gives CDR1 SGHDT, CDR2 YYEEEE. The CDR3 is 13 amino acids. CDR3 residues: CASSLEVSTEAFF. In DNA, the CDR3 is TGTGCCAGCAGCTTGGAGGTCAGCACTGAAGCTTTCTTT.

Points on this clone: Other nucleotide sequences in the sample specify the same CDR3. This chain connects TRBV19 to TRBJ2-7, with D unclear. CDR3 length equals 14 residues. CDR1 and CDR2 from the germline V gene are LNHDA and SQIVND (reference sequence). Trimming stripped 3 bases from V and 0 bases from J, with 9 bases between. The CDR3 loop reads CASSILVSSYEQYF. The CDR3 nucleotides read TGTGCCAGTAGTATTTTAGTGAGCTCCTACGAGCAGTACTTC. The full variable domain, its missing parts supplied by reference TRBV19 and TRBJ2-7, is DGGITQSPKYLFRKEGQNVTLSCEQNLNHDAMYWYRQDPGQGLRLIYYSQIVNDFQKGDIAEGYSVSREKKESFPLTVTSAQKNPTAFYLCASSILVSSYEQYFGPGTRLTVT.

The chain couples TRBV30 to TRBJ2-3; 10 bases align to TRBD2. The CDR3 spans 14 residues. Germline values: CDR1 GTSNPN, CDR2 SVGIG (reference sequence). The CDR3 here is CGCSGRSGVDTQYF. In nucleotides, the CDR3 is TGTGGTTGTAGCGGGAGGTCAGGGGTAGATACGCAGTATTTT.

CDR3 sequence (DNA): TGTGCCAGCAGCGCCCCTCCCGGGAGAAGGCACAATGAGCAGTTCTTC. Protein sequence: CASSAPPGRRHNEQFF. V is TRBV9 and J is TRBJ2-1; the D gene is possibly TRBD2 (6 bases). Germline V gene sequence: CDR1 SGDLS, CDR2 YYNGEE. This CDR3 has 16 residues. Trimming took off 3 bases at V and 5 bases at J, with 18 bases between the two ends.

The rearrangement uses TRBV4-2 and TRBJ2-3, with a possible D match to TRBD1 (6 bases). With 4 bases removed from V and 0 bases from J, the gap between germline ends came to 17 bases. The germline V gene has CDR1 LGHNA and CDR2 YNFKEQ. The CDR3 spans 17 residues. CDR3 protein: CASSPHRAGASTDTQYF. In DNA, the CDR3 is TGTGCCAGCAGCCCCCACAGGGCGGGCGCTAGCACAGATACGCAGTATTTT.

The chain uses TRBV27 and TRBJ1-2, with D possibly being TRBD1 (5 bases). CDR3 length equals 13 residues. Per germline, CDR1 MNHEY and CDR2 SMNVEV (reference sequence). Trimming stripped 6 bases from V and 8 bases from J, with 16 bases between. In nucleotides, the CDR3 is TGTGCCAGCAGCTCTGGCAGGGTGGACGGCTACACCTTC. This gives the protein CASSSGRVDGYTF.